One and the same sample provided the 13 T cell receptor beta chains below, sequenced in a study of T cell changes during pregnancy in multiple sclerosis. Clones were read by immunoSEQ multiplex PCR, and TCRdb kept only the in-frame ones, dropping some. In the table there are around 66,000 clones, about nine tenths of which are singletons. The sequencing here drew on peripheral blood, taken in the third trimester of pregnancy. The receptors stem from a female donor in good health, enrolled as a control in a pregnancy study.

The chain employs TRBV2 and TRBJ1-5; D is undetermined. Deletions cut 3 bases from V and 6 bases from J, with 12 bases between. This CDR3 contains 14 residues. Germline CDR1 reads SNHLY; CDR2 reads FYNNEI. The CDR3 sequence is CASSEAGTTQPQHF. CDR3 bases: TGTGCCAGCAGTGAGGCGGGAACGACTCAGCCCCAGCATTTT.

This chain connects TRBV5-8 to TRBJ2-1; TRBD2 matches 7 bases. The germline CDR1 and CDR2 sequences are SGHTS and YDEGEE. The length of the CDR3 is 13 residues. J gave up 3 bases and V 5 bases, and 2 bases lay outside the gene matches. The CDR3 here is CASRRDYYNEQFF. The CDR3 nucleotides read TGTGCCAGCAGGCGGGACTACTACAATGAGCAGTTCTTC. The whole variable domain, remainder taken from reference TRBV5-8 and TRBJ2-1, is EAGVTQSPTHLIKTRGQQATLRCSPISGHTSVYWYQQALGLGLQFLLWYDEGEERNRGNFPPRFSGRQFPNYSSELNVNALELEDSALYLCASRRDYYNEQFFGPGTRLTVL.

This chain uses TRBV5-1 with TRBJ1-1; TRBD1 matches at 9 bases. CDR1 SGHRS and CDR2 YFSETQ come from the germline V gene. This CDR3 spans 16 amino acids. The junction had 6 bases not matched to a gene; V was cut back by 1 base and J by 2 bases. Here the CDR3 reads CASSLTGQGFNTEAFF. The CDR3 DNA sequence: TGCGCCAGCAGCTTGACGGGACAGGGATTCAACACTGAAGCTTTCTTT.

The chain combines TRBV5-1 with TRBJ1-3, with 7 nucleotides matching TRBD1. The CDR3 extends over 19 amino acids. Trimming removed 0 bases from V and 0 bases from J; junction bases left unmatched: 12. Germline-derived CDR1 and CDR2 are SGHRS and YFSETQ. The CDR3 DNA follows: TGCGCCAGCAGCTTGGATATTCAGGGGGTATATGACTCTGGAAACACCATATATTTT. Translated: CASSLDIQGVYDSGNTIYF.

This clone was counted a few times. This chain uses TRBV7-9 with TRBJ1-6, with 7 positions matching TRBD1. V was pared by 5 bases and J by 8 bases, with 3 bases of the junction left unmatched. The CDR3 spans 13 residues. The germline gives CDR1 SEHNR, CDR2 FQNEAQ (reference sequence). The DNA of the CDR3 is TGTGCCAGCAGCCCGGACAGGTATTCACCCCTCCACTTT. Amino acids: CASSPDRYSPLHF. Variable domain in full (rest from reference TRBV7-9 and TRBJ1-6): DTGVSQNPRHKITKRGQNVTFRCDPISEHNRLYWYRQTLGQGPEFLTYFQNEAQLEKSRLLSDRFSAERPKGSFSTLEIQRTEQGDSAMYLCASSPDRYSPLHFGNGTRLTVT.

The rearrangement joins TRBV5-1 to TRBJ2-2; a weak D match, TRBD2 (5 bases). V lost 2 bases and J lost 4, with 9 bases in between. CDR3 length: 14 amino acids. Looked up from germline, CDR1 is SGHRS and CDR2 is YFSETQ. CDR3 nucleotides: TGCGCCAGCAGCTTCCTTGAGGGCACCGGGGAGCTGTTTTTT. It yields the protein CASSFLEGTGELFF. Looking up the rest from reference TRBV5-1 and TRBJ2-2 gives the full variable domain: KAGVTQTPRYLIKTRGQQVTLSCSPISGHRSVSWYQQTPGQGLQFLFEYFSETQRNKGNFPGRFSGRQFSNSRSEMNVSTLELGDSALYLCASSFLEGTGELFFGEGSRLTVL.

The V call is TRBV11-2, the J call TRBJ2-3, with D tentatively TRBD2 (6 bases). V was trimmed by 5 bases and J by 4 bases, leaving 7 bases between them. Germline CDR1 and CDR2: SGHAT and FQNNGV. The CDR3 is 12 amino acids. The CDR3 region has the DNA TGTGCCAGCAGCCGGAGGGCAGATACGCAGTATTTT. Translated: CASSRRADTQYF.

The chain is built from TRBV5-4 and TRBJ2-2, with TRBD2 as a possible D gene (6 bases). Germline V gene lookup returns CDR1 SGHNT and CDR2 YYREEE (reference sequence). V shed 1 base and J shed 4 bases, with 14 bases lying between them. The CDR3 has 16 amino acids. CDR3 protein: CASSLRSGRLTGELFF. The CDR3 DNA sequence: TGTGCCAGCAGCTTGAGGAGCGGGCGCCTCACCGGGGAGCTGTTTTTT.

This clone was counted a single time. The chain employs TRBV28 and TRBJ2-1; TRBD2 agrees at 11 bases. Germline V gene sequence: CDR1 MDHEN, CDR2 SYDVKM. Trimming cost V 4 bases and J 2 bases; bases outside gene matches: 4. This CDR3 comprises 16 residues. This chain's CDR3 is CASSSLTSGTYNEQFF. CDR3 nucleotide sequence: TGTGCCAGCAGTTCCTTGACTAGCGGGACCTACAATGAGCAGTTCTTC.

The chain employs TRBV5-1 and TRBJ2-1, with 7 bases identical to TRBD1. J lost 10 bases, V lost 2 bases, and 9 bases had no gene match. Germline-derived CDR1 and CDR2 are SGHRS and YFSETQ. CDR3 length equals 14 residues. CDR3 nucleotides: TGCGCCAGCAGCTTAGGTCCAGGGGGTGGAGAGCAGTTCTTC. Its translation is CASSLGPGGGEQFF.

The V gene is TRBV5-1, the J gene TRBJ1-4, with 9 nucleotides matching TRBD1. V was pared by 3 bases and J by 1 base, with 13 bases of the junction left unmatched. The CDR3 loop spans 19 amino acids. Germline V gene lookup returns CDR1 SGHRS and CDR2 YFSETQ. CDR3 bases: TGCGCCAGCAGCTGGGCAGGGGGACAGGGTCTGGGAACTAATGAAAAACTGTTTTTT. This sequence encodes CASSWAGGQGLGTNEKLFF.

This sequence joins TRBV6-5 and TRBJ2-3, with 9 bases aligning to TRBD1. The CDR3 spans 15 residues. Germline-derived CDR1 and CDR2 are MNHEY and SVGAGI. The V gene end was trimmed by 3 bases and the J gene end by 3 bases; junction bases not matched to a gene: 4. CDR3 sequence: CASSYLTGGTDTQYF. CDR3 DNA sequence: TGTGCCAGCAGTTATTTGACAGGGGGAACAGATACGCAGTATTTT.

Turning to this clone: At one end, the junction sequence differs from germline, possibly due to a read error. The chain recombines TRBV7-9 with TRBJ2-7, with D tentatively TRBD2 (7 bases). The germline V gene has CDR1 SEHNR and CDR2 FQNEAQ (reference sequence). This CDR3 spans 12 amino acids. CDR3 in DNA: TGTGCCAGCAGCCTAGCGGACAGCACGCAGTACTTC. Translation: CASSLADSTQYF.